One and the same sample provided the 30 T cell receptor beta chains below, sequenced in a study of cytomegalovirus exposure and HLA in healthy donors (dated by TCRdb to between 2016 and 2019). Library preparation used the immunoSEQ multiplex PCR assay. The multiplex PCR relied on a mix of 60 forward primers for TCR Vbeta segments and 13 reverse primers for TCR Jbeta segments. Sourced from immuneACCESS, this table was stored by TCRdb with only in-frame sequences that have V and J called. A share of the clones is absent; for the studies checked, an unresolved V gene accounts for under half, and the remainder has no known explanation. This sample comprises about 190,000 clones, 79% of them detected only once. The ten top clones hold roughly 1.6% of the sample. The sample taken for sequencing was PBMCs. Receptors originate from a woman in her late teens or twenties in good health and CMV-seronegative.

The table lists this clone with a count of one. This CDR3 is CASSYQQGAVGELFF. The CDR3 region has the DNA TGTGCCAGCAGCTACCAACAGGGGGCGGTCGGGGAGCTGTTTTTT. The chain links TRBV5-4 to TRBJ2-2; 9 bases align to TRBD1. The CDR3 runs 15 residues. The V gene end was trimmed by 3 bases and the J gene end by 7 bases; junction bases not matched to a gene: 7. Looked up from germline, CDR1 is SGHNT and CDR2 is YYREEE (reference sequence).

The chain combines TRBV19 with TRBJ2-2, with D perhaps TRBD1 (5 bases). V was pared by 4 bases and J by 0 bases, with 6 bases between. CDR3 length: 14 amino acids. Germline values: CDR1 LNHDA, CDR2 SQIVND (reference sequence). This CDR3 reads CASSRTSNTGELFF. The CDR3 DNA follows: TGTGCCAGTAGTAGGACATCGAACACCGGGGAGCTGTTTTTT.

The rearrangement joins TRBV5-4 to TRBJ2-5; TRBD2 aligns across 11 bases. J lost 1 base, V lost 4 bases, and 6 bases had no gene match. The CDR3 spans 16 residues. Germline CDR1 is SGHNT and CDR2 is YYREEE (reference sequence). CDR3 residues: CASSPSGLAGQETQYF. CDR3 bases: TGTGCCAGCAGCCCATCTGGACTAGCGGGCCAAGAGACCCAGTACTTC.

This chain connects TRBV5-5 to TRBJ2-7; 7 bases match TRBD2. The germline CDR1 and CDR2 sequences are SGHKS and YYEKEE (reference sequence). With V trimmed by 1 base and J by 2 bases, 6 bases remained unmatched. This CDR3 region has 15 residues. The CDR3 protein is CASSLSLADTYEQYF. CDR3 sequence (DNA): TGTGCCAGCAGCTTGTCCCTAGCGGACACCTACGAGCAGTACTTC.

The chain employs TRBV2 and TRBJ1-5; weak D call: TRBD1 (6 bases). Per the germline V gene, CDR1 is SNHLY and CDR2 is FYNNEI. V lost 5 bases and J lost 2, with 10 bases in between. The CDR3 totals 14 residues. The CDR3 spells CASSRDTGNQPQHF. The CDR3 nucleotides are TGTGCCAGCAGTCGGGACACCGGCAATCAGCCCCAGCATTTT.

The chain couples TRBV11-2 to TRBJ2-1; D possibly corresponds to TRBD2 (5 bases). This CDR3 has 14 residues. Germline V gene sequence: CDR1 SGHAT, CDR2 FQNNGV. Trimming left V 4 bases short and J 0 bases short, with 7 bases between. The CDR3 here is CASSYRDSYNEQFF. CDR3 coding DNA: TGTGCCAGCAGCTACCGGGACTCCTACAATGAGCAGTTCTTC.

V is TRBV10-1 and J is TRBJ1-4; D unclear. Germline V gives CDR1 WNHNN, CDR2 SYGVQD (reference sequence). The CDR3 covers 15 residues. The V end was cut by 5 bases, the J end by 2 bases, with 12 bases between. This CDR3 is CASSIGRSTNEKLFF. CDR3 DNA: TGCGCCAGCAGTATTGGGAGATCGACTAATGAAAAACTGTTTTTT.

V is TRBV9 and J is TRBJ2-1, with 13 positions matching TRBD2. Per the germline V gene, CDR1 is SGDLS and CDR2 is YYNGEE. The CDR3 loop spans 17 amino acids. The ends lost 2 bases at V and 3 bases at J; junction bases unmatched: 5. The CDR3 sequence is CASSVRTSGRLYNEQFF. The CDR3 DNA reads as TGTGCCAGCAGCGTGCGGACTAGCGGGAGACTCTACAATGAGCAGTTCTTC.

V gene TRBV10-3 combines with J gene TRBJ2-3; 8 nucleotides line up with TRBD2. Germline CDR1 ENHRY, CDR2 SYGVKD. The CDR3 is 15 residues long. Trimming at V came to 3 bases and at J to 6 bases, leaving 8 bases not matched to a gene. CDR3 nucleotides: TGTGCCATCAGTGATACTAGCGGAGCGCGCGATACGCAGTATTTT. Its protein is CAISDTSGARDTQYF.

The rearrangement links TRBV28 to TRBJ2-2, with TRBD1 matching over 7 bases. J gave up 2 bases and V 4 bases, and 7 bases lay outside the gene matches. The CDR3 runs to 16 residues. Germline V gene sequence: CDR1 MDHEN, CDR2 SYDVKM. This CDR3 is CASSSLGTVNTGELFF. As DNA, the CDR3 is TGTGCCAGCAGTTCCCTCGGGACAGTTAACACCGGGGAGCTGTTTTTT.

V and J are TRBV7-6 and TRBJ2-7; D is unclear. V lost 5 bases, J lost 0 bases, and 8 bases lay in between. The CDR3 sequence is 13 residues long. In germline, CDR1 is SGHVS, CDR2 FNYEAQ. In DNA, the CDR3 is TGTGCCAGCAGCGCAAGGAGCTCCTACGAGCAGTACTTC. Translating gives CASSARSSYEQYF.

This chain links TRBV5-1 with TRBJ2-1, with 8 bases that match TRBD2. CDR1 SGHRS and CDR2 YFSETQ come from the germline V gene. V lost 0 bases to trimming and J lost 9 bases; unmatched junction nucleotides: 5. The CDR3 runs to 14 residues. The CDR3 region has the DNA TGCGCCAGCAGCTTGGGAGATAGCGGGATTGAGCAGTTCTTC. Translated, it gives CASSLGDSGIEQFF. The entire variable domain, with the rest obtained from reference TRBV5-1 and TRBJ2-1, is as follows: KAGVTQTPRYLIKTRGQQVTLSCSPISGHRSVSWYQQTPGQGLQFLFEYFSETQRNKGNFPGRFSGRQFSNSRSEMNVSTLELGDSALYLCASSLGDSGIEQFFGPGTRLTVL.

This clone has a single count. The V call is TRBV27, the J call TRBJ2-3; 8 nucleotides agree with TRBD1. V shed 8 bases, J shed 4 bases, and the junction held 8 bases outside the gene matches. Germline CDR1 MNHEY, CDR2 SMNVEV (reference sequence). This CDR3 region has 14 residues. The CDR3 coding sequence is TGTGCCAGCTCGTTAGACAGGGGTGCAGATACGCAGTATTTT. It specifies CASSLDRGADTQYF.

The table lists this clone with a count of one. The gene calls are TRBV28 and TRBJ2-7; D remains ambiguous. Germline CDR1 MDHEN, CDR2 SYDVKM. The CDR3 totals 12 residues. V was pared by 1 base and J by 2 bases, with 3 bases between. The CDR3 nucleotides read TGTGCCAGCAGTTTATTTACCTACGAGCAGTACTTC. Translated: CASSLFTYEQYF.

Worth noting for this clone: Mismatch with germline at one junction end may stem from a read error. This chain connects TRBV7-9 to TRBJ2-2; a weak D match, TRBD2 (5 bases). The CDR3 length is 15 residues. Germline V gene data show CDR1 as SEHNR and CDR2 as FQNEAQ (reference sequence). DNA of the CDR3: TGTTCCAGCCGGGGTGGACCGCTACGCACCGGGGAGCTGTTTTTT. It encodes CSSRGGPLRTGELFF.

The rearrangement uses TRBV7-9 and TRBJ2-3, with 14 positions matching TRBD2. CDR1 SEHNR and CDR2 FQNEAQ come from the germline V gene (reference sequence). CDR3 size: 16 residues. The J segment lost 1 base and the V segment lost 5 bases, leaving 2 bases of the junction unmatched. CDR3 nucleotide sequence: TGTGCCAGCAGCCTGACTAGCGGGGGGGGCACAGATACGCAGTATTTT. Its translation: CASSLTSGGGTDTQYF.

This clone appeared a single time. The rearrangement joins TRBV7-3 to TRBJ2-2; 10 positions agree with TRBD2. Germline V gene sequence: CDR1 SGHTA, CDR2 FQGTGA. After removal of 5 bases from V and 0 bases from J, the junction contained 3 bases not matched to a gene. The CDR3 has 16 amino acids. The CDR3 sequence: CASSLTSGANTGELFF. The CDR3, as DNA: TGTGCCAGCAGCCTCACTAGCGGGGCGAACACCGGGGAGCTGTTTTTT.

V usage is TRBV7-9 and J usage is TRBJ2-7; possible D gene TRBD1, 6 bases. The germline V and J ends were trimmed by 5 bases and 7 bases, with 15 bases remaining between them. The germline CDR1 and CDR2 sequences are SEHNR and FQNEAQ (reference sequence). CDR3 size: 13 residues. This CDR3 reads CASSDGTKGEQYF. The CDR3 DNA follows: TGTGCCAGCAGCGACGGGACAAAGGGTGAGCAGTACTTC.

This clone has only a few counts. V gene TRBV6-6 combines with J gene TRBJ1-1; D is unclear. With 7 bases removed from V and 0 bases from J, the gap between germline ends came to 6 bases. Germline CDR1 MNHNY, CDR2 SVGAGI (reference sequence). CDR3 length equals 12 residues. The CDR3 DNA is TGTGCCAGCACCAAATTGAACACTGAAGCTTTCTTT. Its protein product is CASTKLNTEAFF.

The chain employs TRBV7-9 and TRBJ2-3; tentatively, D is TRBD1 (6 bases). V shed 5 bases and J shed 4 bases, with 16 bases lying between them. The CDR3 is 15 residues long. Germline V gene sequence: CDR1 SEHNR, CDR2 FQNEAQ (reference sequence). The CDR3 loop is CASSPFYRASDTQYF. The CDR3 DNA follows: TGTGCCAGCAGCCCATTCTACAGGGCCTCAGATACGCAGTATTTT.

The rearrangement links TRBV4-3 to TRBJ2-1; D uncertain. The CDR3 runs 15 residues. V lost 3 bases, J lost 4 bases, and 13 bases lay in between. CDR1 is LGHNA and CDR2 is YSLEER in the germline V gene. This CDR3 is CASSQAIEPYNEQFF. DNA of the CDR3: TGCGCCAGCAGCCAGGCCATCGAACCGTACAATGAGCAGTTCTTC.

The chain has TRBV7-9 and TRBJ2-1; D remains unclear. The V gene's germline CDR1 is SEHNR and CDR2 FQNEAQ (reference sequence). CDR3 length: 14 amino acids. With 1 base removed from V and 6 bases from J, the gap between germline ends came to 10 bases. The CDR3 loop is CASSLDEVINEQFF. The CDR3 nucleotides read TGTGCCAGCAGCTTAGATGAGGTTATCAATGAGCAGTTCTTC.

The J gene is TRBJ2-2, the V gene TRBV6-5; tentative D call: TRBD2 (6 bases). Trimming removed 7 bases at V and 1 base at J, with 13 bases between. This CDR3 comprises 15 residues. The germline V gene has CDR1 MNHEY and CDR2 SVGAGI. CDR3 bases: TGTGCCAGCAAGGGTTTCGGGGGGAACACCGGGGAGCTGTTTTTT. Amino acid sequence: CASKGFGGNTGELFF.

V gene TRBV5-6 combines with J gene TRBJ1-1; 8 bases map to TRBD1. The CDR3 consists of 14 residues. CDR1 SGHDT and CDR2 YYEEEE come from the germline V gene. With 1 base clipped from V and 5 bases from J, the junction kept 4 bases outside the gene matches. The CDR3 region has the DNA TGTGCCAGCAGCTTGTTACAGGGGGGGACTGAAGCTTTCTTT. It yields the protein CASSLLQGGTEAFF. Full variable domain (rest looked up from reference TRBV5-6 and TRBJ1-1): DAGVTQSPTHLIKTRGQQVTLRCSPKSGHDTVSWYQQALGQGPQFIFQYYEEEERQRGNFPDRFSGHQFPNYSSELNVNALLLGDSALYLCASSLLQGGTEAFFGQGTRLTVV.

The chain is built from TRBV23-1 and TRBJ1-4; D remains ambiguous. TRBV23-1 is treated as an ORF (open reading frame) with a function not yet certain. The CDR3 extends over 15 amino acids. V gave up 0 bases and J gave up 3 bases, with 8 bases separating them. CDR3 residues: CASSQSLTSNEKLFF. For the CDR3, the DNA is TGCGCCAGCAGTCAATCGCTTACATCTAATGAAAAACTGTTTTTT.

This clone showed up just once. V is TRBV30 and J is TRBJ2-5; 14 bases fit TRBD2. CDR1 is GTSNPN and CDR2 is SVGIG in the germline V gene (reference sequence). CDR3 length: 14 amino acids. V dropped 3 bases and J dropped 7; count of bases not matched to a gene: 4. CDR3 sequence reads: CAWRMGLAGATQYF. The DNA for the CDR3 is TGTGCCTGGAGGATGGGACTAGCGGGAGCGACCCAGTACTTC. Drawing the rest from reference TRBV30 and TRBJ2-5, the complete variable domain is SQTIHQWPATLVQPVGSPLSLECTVEGTSNPNLYWYRQAAGRGLQLLFYSVGIGQISSEVPQNLSASRPQDRQFILSSKKLLLSDSGFYLCAWRMGLAGATQYFGPGTRLLVL.

The chain uses TRBV19 and TRBJ1-1, with 10 bases that match TRBD1. The CDR3 is 15 amino acids. V gave up 5 bases and J gave up 3 bases; unmatched junction bases: 6. Germline V gene sequence: CDR1 LNHDA, CDR2 SQIVND (reference sequence). CDR3 protein: CASSPDRGQDTEAFF. CDR3 nucleotides: TGTGCCAGTAGTCCCGACAGGGGGCAGGACACTGAAGCTTTCTTT.

The chain uses TRBV2 and TRBJ1-5; D is uncertain. Trimming removed 6 bases from V and 1 base from J, with 10 bases in between. Germline V gives CDR1 SNHLY, CDR2 FYNNEI. The CDR3 length is 14 residues. The chain's CDR3 is CASSNTGSNQPQHF. CDR3 in DNA: TGTGCCAGCAGCAATACCGGGAGCAATCAGCCCCAGCATTTT. The full variable domain, in which reference TRBV2 and TRBJ1-5 provide the parts outside the CDR3, is EPEVTQTPSHQVTQMGQEVILRCVPISNHLYFYWYRQILGQKVEFLVSFYNNEISEKSEIFDDQFSVERPDGSNFTLKIRSTKLEDSAMYFCASSNTGSNQPQHFGDGTRLSIL.

The chain joins TRBV6-1 to TRBJ2-1; 8 bases fit TRBD2. This CDR3 comprises 15 residues. Germline lookup yields CDR1 MNHNS and CDR2 SASEGT. J was trimmed by 4 bases and V by 7 bases; bases with no gene match: 9. The CDR3 coding sequence is TGTGCCAGCACCAGACGGGGGGGCACTTACAATGAGCAGTTCTTC. Translating it yields CASTRRGGTYNEQFF.

The genes are TRBV28 and TRBJ1-1; 7 bases match TRBD1. In germline, CDR1 is MDHEN, CDR2 SYDVKM. The CDR3 extends over 16 amino acids. The ends lost 3 bases at V and 0 bases at J; junction bases unmatched: 7. The CDR3 sequence is CASSFAGGLVNTEAFF. The CDR3 DNA follows: TGTGCCAGCAGTTTTGCAGGGGGGTTGGTGAACACTGAAGCTTTCTTT.